This record concerns one TCR beta chain sequence. The antigen this receptor binds is unknown. No base qualities exist here, and no much larger clone lies one base off it. The source of the sample is a study of T cells after yellow fever vaccination (dated by TCRdb to about 2019). Notes on the research overall: The SMART-Seq v4 Ultra Low Input RNA kit was used to prepare libraries from fractions with low cell numbers. Two healthy male donors, one aged 18 to 30 and one aged 30 to 40 years, made up the cohort. To follow T-cell clones before and after both primary and booster YFV17D yellow fever vaccination, bulk TCR alpha and beta repertoires underwent longitudinal sequencing. Blood samples were taken at several timepoints before and after primary and secondary immunization, and bulk PBMC replicates and cell subsets were isolated.

Broader findings and caveats from the paper: A small share of clonotypes was detected in both CD4 and CD8 compartments, with the overlap likely arising from convergent recombination. Most clones expanded after primary vaccination were re-detected after the booster (about 96% of CD4 and 80% to 90% of CD8), suggesting broad memory maintenance. Because only a couple of donors were included in the study, the extent to which the findings can be generalized is limited. Computational filtering was needed because FACS-sorted repertoires could contain abundant contaminating clonotypes from the bulk population. Compared with the primary T-cell response, the secondary T-cell response was weaker but faster, peaking on day 5 rather than day 15.

What the treatment or condition label conveys for this sample: live attenuated yellow fever vaccine strain. A standard Ficoll-Paque protocol was used to isolate PBMCs from peripheral blood. Dynabeads CD4 and CD8 positive selection kits were used to isolate CD4 and CD8 T-cell fractions. TriZol was used to extract RNA from bulk PBMCs, CD4 and CD8 fractions, and dextramer-positive and dextramer-negative fractions. Data came from an Illumina NovaSeq 6000. Synthesis of TCR cDNA relied on 5'RACE template switching, a step that introduced a universal primer site along with unique molecular identifiers. Priming for cDNA synthesis came from both the TCR alpha and TCR beta constant segments. Libraries were amplified in two PCR steps, with sample barcodes and sequencing adapters added in the second step. Sequencing of libraries was performed on Illumina HiSeq 2500 (2x100 bp) or NovaSeq (2x150 bp). Turning to the authors' computational methods: Reads were demultiplexed and collapsed into UMI consensus sequences with MIGEC, and V(D)J alignment was performed with MiXCR. Clonotypes responding to the vaccine were identified with edgeR on replicate PBMC samples, with the criteria of FDR below 0.01 and a log2 fold change above 5 up to day 15. Each bulk clonotype was labeled CD4 or CD8 based on which sequenced repertoire, CD4 or CD8, contained the clonotype at higher abundance. TCRdb trimmed public reads at Q25 via fastp, called clones via MiXCR and kept in-frame beta chains. Every entry covers one CDR3 protein and lists the most common genes and DNA from its rows. TCRdb, not the original authors, processed these V and J calls. This sample comprises about 260,000 distinct CDR3 sequences, around 4.9% of them detected only once. Of the sample, approximately 3.5% is held by the ten largest clones.

This sequence was found in a man between 18 and 29 years old who received the YFV17D yellow fever vaccine. The material was CD4+ T cells sorted from PBMCs, obtained on the day of the yellow fever booster vaccination.

The DNA sequence reads TGTGCCAGCAGTTCCCCTTATATCACTGAAGCTTTCTTT. Its protein reads: CASSSPYITEAFF. The V gene is TRBV6-5 and the J gene is TRBJ1-1; the D gene cannot be resolved reliably. The germline V gene encodes CDR1 MNHEY and CDR2 SVGAGI. The CDR3 covers 13 residues, taking in both the cysteine and the phenylalanine. Only the CDR3 DNA is retained, 39 bases long and in frame from the first base. V gives up 4 bases and J gives up 4 bases, and the segment between their germline ends measures 10 bases.